These 2 T cell receptor beta chains originate from one sample sequenced in a study of long-term antiretroviral therapy in people with HIV. Version v3.0 of the immunoSEQ assay was performed at survey level. Profiling relied on immunoSEQ multiplex PCR, and the TCRdb table lists in-frame clones only, not all of them. In the table there are roughly 15,000 clones, more than 65% of which are singletons. Sequenced material: unsorted PBMCs, taken 3.1 years after starting antiretroviral therapy. The receptor source for this set is a man aged 40-49 years with HIV.

CDR3 loop: CASSPDTYTEAFF. CDR3 nucleotide sequence: TGTGCCAGCAGCCCCGACACCTACACTGAAGCTTTCTTT. The gene calls are TRBV11-2 and TRBJ1-1; D not certain. Germline-derived CDR1 and CDR2 are SGHAT and FQNNGV. V was cut by 5 bases and J by 3 bases, with 10 bases left in between. This CDR3 has 13 amino acids.

This clone was observed a single time. The chain joins TRBV15 to TRBJ1-1, with 7 bases matching TRBD1. V lost 3 bases and J lost 0; bases outside the gene matches: 7. CDR3 size: 16 residues. Germline values: CDR1 LNHNV, CDR2 YYDKDF (reference sequence). CDR3 protein: CATSSDQTGMNTEAFF. The CDR3 DNA reads as TGTGCCACCAGCAGCGATCAGACAGGGATGAACACTGAAGCTTTCTTT. The whole variable domain, remainder taken from reference TRBV15 and TRBJ1-1, is DAMVIQNPRYQVTQFGKPVTLSCSQTLNHNVMYWYQQKSSQAPKLLFHYYDKDFNNEADTPDNFQSRRPNTSFCFLDIRSPGLGDTAMYLCATSSDQTGMNTEAFFGQGTRLTVV.